The 10 T cell receptor beta chains below were found in one sample sequenced in a study of blood T cell repertoires in COVID-19 (dated by TCRdb to 2020 to 2022). The receptor library was made with the immunoSEQ multiplex PCR assay. TCRdb mirrors the immuneACCESS table, restricted to in-frame sequences. Some clones are absent from its copies; in checked studies, under half trace to an unresolved V gene, and the reason for the others is unknown. This sample is represented by around 170,000 clones; around 89% of them were singletons. The leading ten clones occupy roughly 4.2% of the sample. Sequenced: peripheral blood. The origin of the receptors is a woman in her 30s with acute or convalescent COVID-19.

This clone appeared once. The chain links TRBV5-4 to TRBJ2-7; D might be TRBD1 (5 bases). The length of the CDR3 is 13 residues. Trimming removed 0 bases at V and 2 bases at J, with 6 bases between. Germline CDR1 reads SGHNT; CDR2 reads YYREEE (reference sequence). The CDR3 spells CASSLGGPYEQYF. The CDR3 nucleotides read TGTGCCAGCAGCTTGGGGGGCCCCTACGAGCAGTACTTC.

V is TRBV10-3 and J is TRBJ2-2; 7 positions agree with TRBD1. The germline gives CDR1 ENHRY, CDR2 SYGVKD. Losses at the gene ends were 4 bases for V and 5 bases for J; bases not matched to a gene: 10. This CDR3 contains 16 residues. The CDR3 protein is CAISVETGSGTGELFF. The DNA of the CDR3 is TGTGCCATCAGTGTTGAGACAGGGTCGGGGACCGGGGAGCTGTTTTTT.

CDR3 sequence reads: CATKGTGRNYGYTF. CDR3 nucleotides: TGTGCCACCAAGGGGACAGGAAGGAACTATGGCTACACCTTC. The chain uses TRBV25-1 and TRBJ1-2; the match to TRBD1 covers 8 bases. The ends lost 10 bases at V and 2 bases at J; junction bases unmatched: 9. This CDR3 spans 14 amino acids. Germline V gene data show CDR1 as MGHDK and CDR2 as SYGVNS.

The J gene is TRBJ2-5, the V gene TRBV5-4; 7 bases are a match to TRBD2. CDR1 and CDR2 from the germline V gene are SGHNT and YYREEE (reference sequence). Trimming took 4 bases from V and 2 from J; bases not matched to a gene: 5. This CDR3 is 14 amino acids long. CDR3: CASSLAGLQETQYF. CDR3 DNA: TGTGCCAGCAGCCTCGCGGGACTACAAGAGACCCAGTACTTC. Full variable domain (missing parts from reference TRBV5-4 and TRBJ2-5): ETGVTQSPTHLIKTRGQQVTLRCSSQSGHNTVSWYQQALGQGPQFIFQYYREEENGRGNFPPRFSGLQFPNYSSELNVNALELDDSALYLCASSLAGLQETQYFGPGTRLLVL.

The chain links TRBV5-6 to TRBJ2-1; no firm D call. Trimming took off 0 bases at V and 1 base at J, with 8 bases between the two ends. The CDR3 has 15 amino acids. Per the germline V gene, CDR1 is SGHDT and CDR2 is YYEEEE. The CDR3, as DNA: TGTGCCAGCAGCTTGGCATCAGTTTCCTACAATGAGCAGTTCTTC. It encodes CASSLASVSYNEQFF.

The chain has TRBV28 and TRBJ1-1; tentative D call: TRBD1 (6 bases). Germline V gene data show CDR1 as MDHEN and CDR2 as SYDVKM. Trimming removed 5 bases at V and 4 bases at J, with 11 bases between. The CDR3 spans 13 residues. The CDR3 DNA sequence: TGTGCCAGCAGTGACAGGATGGCCACTGAAGCTTTCTTT. It translates to CASSDRMATEAFF.

The chain carries TRBV6-5 and TRBJ1-1, with D possibly TRBD1 on 5 matching bases. V dropped 9 bases and J dropped 5 bases, with 16 bases sitting between them. The CDR3 has 13 residues. Germline assignment: CDR1 MNHEY and CDR2 SVGAGI. CDR3 DNA: TGTGCCAGTCAGGGCCTCGAGACGACTGAAGCTTTCTTT. Translated, it gives CASQGLETTEAFF.

The J gene is TRBJ1-3, the V gene TRBV27; D ambiguous. CDR1 is MNHEY, CDR2 SMNVEV, per germline (reference sequence). The CDR3 runs to 14 residues. V lost 7 bases, J lost 0 bases, and 10 bases lay in between. CDR3 protein: CASTLIPSGNTIYF. CDR3 coding DNA: TGTGCCAGCACACTGATCCCCTCTGGAAACACCATATATTTT.

The chain is built from TRBV7-9 and TRBJ2-1; D not certain. V was cut by 4 bases and J by 0 bases, with 4 bases left in between. Per the germline V gene, CDR1 is SEHNR and CDR2 is FQNEAQ (reference sequence). This CDR3 comprises 13 residues. The CDR3: CASSSYSYNEQFF. For the CDR3, the DNA is TGTGCCAGCAGCTCCTACTCCTACAATGAGCAGTTCTTC.

The chain is built from TRBV2 and TRBJ1-1; 7 nucleotides match TRBD1. The CDR3 extends over 15 amino acids. The germline V gene has CDR1 SNHLY and CDR2 FYNNEI. The junction had 7 bases not matched to a gene; V was cut back by 5 bases and J by 1 base. For the CDR3, the DNA is TGTGCCAGCAGTCAACTAGGGACAGCGAACACTGAAGCTTTCTTT. It specifies CASSQLGTANTEAFF. The variable domain in full, with the rest retrieved from reference TRBV2 and TRBJ1-1, is EPEVTQTPSHQVTQMGQEVILRCVPISNHLYFYWYRQILGQKVEFLVSFYNNEISEKSEIFDDQFSVERPDGSNFTLKIRSTKLEDSAMYFCASSQLGTANTEAFFGQGTRLTVV.